A selection of T cell receptor beta chains follows, all from one sample in a study of spatial heterogeneity in lung cancer. MiXCR was run by TCRdb on the 5' RACE reads, yielding one entry per CDR3 protein. The table lists 24,000 or so distinct CDR3 sequences, over 7.5% of them singletons, with over 7% in the top ten. This material consisted of lung tumor tissue, taken at surgery. Receptors originate from a male donor with early-stage non-small cell lung cancer. Each CDR3 is given with its conserved first and last residue. For some rows the clone size is stated as once, few or many, or as a class when expanded; others skip it.

size,J,V,CDR3
NA,TRBJ2-5,TRBV28,CASSGQETQYF
many,TRBJ2-5,TRBV11-1,CASSLLETQYF
NA,TRBJ2-2,TRBV7-3,CASSSIRSGELFF
few,TRBJ1-2,TRBV29-1,CSVRVRANYGYTF
few,TRBJ1-4,TRBV20-1,CSARDQGTGGKLFF
NA,TRBJ2-5,TRBV27,CASSLDRQLLGETQYF
many,TRBJ2-5,TRBV28,CASSFRQDQETQYF
many,TRBJ2-7,TRBV4-2,CASSLRRGGDEQYF
NA,TRBJ2-7,TRBV7-8,CASSLVGRGSYEQYF
NA,TRBJ2-2,TRBV7-3,CASSLRVGTINTGELFF
many,TRBJ1-1,TRBV29-1,CSVPTENTEAFF